The next 22 T cell receptor beta chains were all read from a single sample in a study of HIV-infected patients and healthy controls. cDNA was made from approximately 500 ng RNA using alpha and beta constant primers. Alpha and beta chain libraries were made separately by chain-specific third strand synthesis with multiplexing indices. TCRdb fed the 5' RACE reads into MiXCR, producing one record per CDR3 protein. The profile shows about 6,600 distinct CDR3 sequences, roughly 8.7% of them singletons. Follow-up blood was drawn about 14 weeks, roughly three months, after antiretroviral therapy began. All unsorted peripheral T cells were captured because whole blood was used without fractionation. The source was blood, collected during antiretroviral therapy. The receptors here all came from an adult with HIV infection.

This clonotype was recorded many times. The chain joins TRBV19 to TRBJ1-3, with 7 nucleotides matching TRBD1. CDR3 length: 15 residues. After removal of 8 bases from V and 0 bases from J, the junction contained 7 bases not matched to a gene. Germline V gene sequence: CDR1 LNHDA, CDR2 SQIVND (reference sequence). The CDR3, as DNA: TGTGCCAGTCGGACAGGAGAAAGCTCTGGAAACACCATATATTTT. Its translation: CASRTGESSGNTIYF. Full variable domain (rest looked up from reference TRBV19 and TRBJ1-3): DGGITQSPKYLFRKEGQNVTLSCEQNLNHDAMYWYRQDPGQGLRLIYYSQIVNDFQKGDIAEGYSVSREKKESFPLTVTSAQKNPTAFYLCASRTGESSGNTIYFGEGSWLTVV.

The V gene is TRBV5-1, the J gene TRBJ2-5, with 7 nucleotides matching TRBD2. Germline CDR1 SGHRS, CDR2 YFSETQ. CDR3 length equals 15 residues. V gave up 4 bases and J gave up 4 bases; unmatched junction bases: 10. CDR3 sequence: CASSPTSIVGETQYF. The CDR3 DNA sequence: TGCGCCAGCAGCCCGACTAGCATAGTCGGAGAGACCCAGTACTTC.

The sample holds many counts of this clonotype. The gene calls are TRBV4-1 and TRBJ1-1; D remains ambiguous. The CDR3 consists of 15 residues. Germline CDR1 MGHRA, CDR2 YSYEKL. V shed 7 bases and J shed 2 bases, with 17 bases lying between them. The CDR3 region has the DNA TGCGCCAGCAAAGAAGCAACCGTCCTTAACACTGAAGCTTTCTTT. Residues: CASKEATVLNTEAFF.

This clonotype is classed as medium-sized (0.01 to 0.1%). The chain links TRBV11-2 to TRBJ1-4; the D gene is possibly TRBD1 (5 bases). Trimming stripped 7 bases from V and 2 bases from J, with 14 bases between. Germline CDR1 SGHAT, CDR2 FQNNGV. This CDR3 is built from 15 residues. The CDR3: CASKRGELTNEKLFF. Written as DNA, the CDR3 is TGTGCCAGCAAAAGAGGGGAGTTGACTAATGAAAAACTGTTTTTT.

This clonotype is medium-sized. V and J are TRBV7-2 and TRBJ1-4; D gene uncertain. Trimming took 0 bases from V and 4 from J, leaving 15 bases between them. Germline V lookup: CDR1 SGHTA, CDR2 FQGNSA. The CDR3 consists of 17 residues. CDR3 in amino acids: CASSLASRARGNEKLFF. The CDR3 region has the DNA TGTGCCAGCAGCTTAGCATCGCGGGCGCGGGGTAATGAAAAACTGTTTTTT.

This clonotype was seen more than once but under ten times. V is TRBV29-1 and J is TRBJ1-2; weak D call: TRBD1 (5 bases). This CDR3 has 13 amino acids. Germline loops: CDR1 SQVTM, CDR2 ANQGSEA. V lost 7 bases, J lost 0 bases, and 12 bases lay in between. CDR3 nucleotides: TGCAGCGGTGGCGACAGAGCTAACTATGGCTACACCTTC. Amino acid sequence: CSGGDRANYGYTF. Full variable domain (outside the CDR3, taken from reference TRBV29-1 and TRBJ1-2): SAVISQKPSRDICQRGTSLTIQCQVDSQVTMMFWYRQQPGQSLTLIATANQGSEATYESGFVIDKFPISRPNLTFSTLTVSNMSPEDSSIYLCSGGDRANYGYTFGSGTRLTVV.

This clonotype was observed many times. The chain uses TRBV15 and TRBJ1-2; TRBD1 might be the D (5 bases). The germline CDR1 and CDR2 sequences are LNHNV and YYDKDF (reference sequence). This CDR3 has 16 amino acids. Trimming removed 0 bases from V and 7 bases from J, with 18 bases in between. CDR3: CATSRDQPRVGVGYTF. CDR3 coding DNA: TGTGCCACCAGCAGAGATCAACCCAGGGTGGGCGTTGGCTACACCTTC.

As DNA, the CDR3 is TGTGCCAGCAGGACGACCGGGACAGGGGGTGTCTATGGCTACACCTTC. It is translated as CASRTTGTGGVYGYTF. The chain employs TRBV28 and TRBJ1-2, with TRBD1 matching 11 bases. The CDR3 is 16 residues long. The germline CDR1 and CDR2 sequences are MDHEN and SYDVKM. After removal of 6 bases from V and 4 bases from J, the junction contained 10 bases not matched to a gene.

This clonotype is medium-sized by share. The chain employs TRBV4-2 and TRBJ2-3; D is ambiguous. Trimming took 0 bases from V and 2 from J, leaving 15 bases between them. The CDR3 length is 17 residues. Germline CDR1 LGHNA, CDR2 YNFKEQ. The chain's CDR3 is CASSQELRASYTDTQYF. CDR3 bases: TGTGCCAGCAGCCAAGAATTGAGAGCCTCTTACACAGATACGCAGTATTTT.

This clonotype ranks as medium-sized. The chain has TRBV12-3 or TRBV12-4 and TRBJ1-5, with D unclear. V lost 2 bases, J lost 3 bases, and 5 bases lay in between. This CDR3 has 13 amino acids. The CDR3 coding sequence is TGTGCCAGCAGTTTACAGTTCAATCAGCCCCAGCATTTT. Protein product: CASSLQFNQPQHF.

This clonotype is judged medium-sized (0.01 to 0.1%). The chain combines TRBV7-6 with TRBJ2-7; perhaps TRBD1 as D (5 bases). The V and J ends lost 5 bases and 3 bases respectively, with 11 bases between them. The CDR3 contains 13 residues. Germline CDR1 is SGHVS and CDR2 is FNYEAQ. CDR3 in DNA: TGTGCCAGCAGCCCCTCCCAGGGCTACGAGCAGTACTTC. Amino acid sequence: CASSPSQGYEQYF. The whole variable domain, filled in from reference TRBV7-6 and TRBJ2-7, reads GAGVSQSPRYKVTKRGQDVALRCDPISGHVSLYWYRQALGQGPEFLTYFNYEAQQDKSGLPNDRFSAERPEGSISTLTIQRTEQRDSAMYRCASSPSQGYEQYFGPGTRLTVT.

This clonotype qualifies as medium-sized (0.01 to 0.1%). The chain carries TRBV27 and TRBJ2-3; D unresolved. V was pared by 0 bases and J by 3 bases, with 4 bases between. The CDR3 contains 13 residues. Germline V CDR1 and CDR2: MNHEY, SMNVEV (reference sequence). CDR3 region: CASSLSRTDTQYF. For the CDR3, the DNA is TGTGCCAGCAGTTTATCGCGAACAGATACGCAGTATTTT.

This chain joins TRBV20-1 and TRBJ2-2, with D perhaps being TRBD1 or TRBD2 (5 bases each). This CDR3 spans 14 amino acids. Germline CDR1 DFQATT, CDR2 SNEGSKA (reference sequence). The V end lost 2 bases, the J end lost 7 bases, and 14 bases lay between the germline ends. DNA for the CDR3: TGCAGTGCTAGACCCGGGACGTTGGACGGGGAGCTGTTTTTT. Amino acid sequence: CSARPGTLDGELFF.

This clonotype was recorded many times. The chain joins TRBV6-1 to TRBJ1-6; perhaps TRBD1 as D (5 bases). This CDR3 spans 14 amino acids. V was cut by 6 bases and J by 8 bases, with 14 bases left in between. The germline CDR1 and CDR2 sequences are MNHNS and SASEGT. CDR3 DNA sequence: TGTGCCAGCAGCTTGATGCAGGGCGATTCACCCCTCCACTTT. It translates to CASSLMQGDSPLHF.

The rearrangement links TRBV5-1 to TRBJ2-5; maybe TRBD2 (5 bases). V was pared by 0 bases and J by 2 bases, with 5 bases between. CDR3 length: 13 residues. The germline V gene encodes CDR1 SGHRS and CDR2 YFSETQ. The CDR3 here is CASSLGTQETQYF. The DNA for the CDR3 is TGCGCCAGCAGCTTGGGGACTCAAGAGACCCAGTACTTC.

This clonotype is deemed medium-sized (0.01 to 0.1%). The V call is TRBV20-1, the J call TRBJ2-3; possible D gene TRBD1, 5 bases. CDR1 and CDR2 from the germline V gene are DFQATT and SNEGSKA (reference sequence). The V and J ends lost 1 base and 5 bases respectively, with 10 bases between them. The length of the CDR3 is 13 residues. The CDR3 DNA reads TGCAGTGCTAGAGGCCAGGGCATAGATACGCAGTATTTT. Protein product: CSARGQGIDTQYF.

This clonotype has ten or more counts. The gene calls are TRBV29-1 and TRBJ2-1; D is possibly TRBD2 (5 bases). This CDR3 spans 13 amino acids. Germline V lookup: CDR1 SQVTM, CDR2 ANQGSEA. The V end was cut by 2 bases, the J end by 10 bases, with 15 bases between. CDR3 sequence (DNA): TGCAGCGTTGAATTCAGGATTGGCGGGGAGCAGTTCTTC. Amino acid sequence: CSVEFRIGGEQFF.

This clonotype was observed many times. The chain employs TRBV30 and TRBJ1-2, with a tentative D call TRBD1 (6 bases). This CDR3 is 13 amino acids long. V dropped 0 bases and J dropped 4 bases, with 9 bases sitting between them. Looked up from germline, CDR1 is GTSNPN and CDR2 is SVGIG (reference sequence). The chain's CDR3 is CAWSVGDTYGYTF. The CDR3 region has the DNA TGTGCCTGGAGTGTAGGGGACACCTATGGCTACACCTTC.

This clonotype is categorized as medium-sized. The rearrangement uses TRBV18 and TRBJ2-7; D possibly corresponds to TRBD2 (5 bases). V was cut by 0 bases and J by 5 bases, with 8 bases left in between. Germline V gene lookup returns CDR1 KGHSH and CDR2 LQKENI. The CDR3 is made up of 13 amino acids. The DNA of the CDR3 is TGTGCCAGCTCACCACCCCACGGGAACGAGCAGTACTTC. This sequence encodes CASSPPHGNEQYF.

By frequency in the sample, this clonotype is medium-sized. The genes are TRBV4-2 and TRBJ1-4, with 8 bases identical to TRBD1. J gave up 4 bases and V 3 bases, and 13 bases lay outside the gene matches. CDR3 length: 18 amino acids. Germline V gives CDR1 LGHNA, CDR2 YNFKEQ. The CDR3 coding sequence is TGTGCCAGCAGCCAGGGACAGGAGATGGATAGGCTTAATGAAAAACTGTTTTTT. The encoded protein is CASSQGQEMDRLNEKLFF.

This clonotype occurred many times. The chain combines TRBV5-8 with TRBJ2-5; D is unresolved. Trimming took off 0 bases at V and 7 bases at J, with 16 bases between the two ends. The CDR3 totals 15 residues. Looked up from germline, CDR1 is SGHTS and CDR2 is YDEGEE. The CDR3 here is CASSLAPAESGTQYF. DNA of the CDR3: TGTGCCAGCAGCTTGGCCCCTGCGGAGTCGGGGACCCAGTACTTC.

This clonotype was observed at least ten times. V is TRBV2 and J is TRBJ2-1, with a tentative D call TRBD2 (5 bases). V lost 3 bases, J lost 4 bases, and 10 bases lay in between. CDR3 length: 14 residues. Germline-derived CDR1 and CDR2 are SNHLY and FYNNEI. The CDR3 protein is CASSDSAAYNEQFF. CDR3 DNA: TGTGCCAGCAGTGATAGCGCAGCTTACAATGAGCAGTTCTTC.